The clone carrying this T cell receptor (beta chain) has only a few counts. Its antigen is as yet unknown. Preparing the TCRbeta library involved the use of unique molecular identifiers. TCRdb used MiXCR to reprocess the PCR reads, holding one entry per CDR3 protein. The sample lists 350,000 to 500,000 distinct CDR3 sequences, 43% seen once, with 27% in the top ten. The CDR3 runs 14 residues. CDR1 is SGHTA and CDR2 is FQGNSA in the germline V gene. Trimming cost V 5 bases and J 3 bases, with 14 bases left between them. The data derive from a study of T-cell reconstitution after alpha-beta-depleted transplantation in children. General study findings and limits: Elevated TCRbeta diversity at day 60 was traced, in some patients, to surviving recipient T cells and thymic progenitors. Expanded clones from the graft, numbering several hundred, reportedly supplied alpha-beta T cells about two months after transplant.

The sample in question was PBMCs, obtained before TCRalphabeta/CD19-depleted stem cell transplant. The chain joins TRBV7-2 to TRBJ2-7; unclear D gene. The receptor comes from a girl aged 2 to 10 with aplastic anemia, due to receive a stem cell transplant. The CDR3 loop is CASSVGTHIYEQYF. DNA of the CDR3: TGTGCCAGCAGCGTCGGCACTCATATCTACGAGCAGTACTTC.